A single T cell receptor beta chain is shown here with its context. Its antigen is as yet unknown. The data were taken from a study of PD-1 blockade in classical Hodgkin lymphoma. General observations from the study: The CD4+ diversity rise by C4D1 was clearest in complete responders. It was among complete responders that baseline diversity resembled that of newly diagnosed patients. Repertoire differences have undefined causes, possibly disease activity or prior therapy.

All trial patients relapsed after autologous stem cell transplantation. The CDR3 spans 15 residues. V dropped 5 bases and J dropped 6; count of bases not matched to a gene: 9. Per the germline V gene, CDR1 is LNHNV and CDR2 is YYDKDF (reference sequence). Here immunoSEQ multiplex PCR was the method, and the copy in TCRdb shows in-frame clones only, minus some. The sample consists of some 64,000 clones, 75% to 90% of them appearing once. This TCR came from a human donor with classical Hodgkin lymphoma. This material consisted of peripheral blood mononuclear cells (PBMCs), taken at baseline. The gene calls are TRBV15 and TRBJ2-2, with 7 bases aligning to TRBD1. CDR3: CATSPTSRGPGELFF. CDR3 bases: TGTGCCACCAGCCCTACATCGAGGGGGCCCGGGGAGCTGTTTTTT.